One sample yielded the 11 T cell receptor beta chains listed below, sequenced in a study of blood T cell repertoires in COVID-19. The table came from immunoSEQ multiplex PCR; TCRdb's copy has only in-frame clones and leaves some out. The data show 80,000 to 100,000 clones, 81% seen once. The sample was peripheral blood. The source of these receptors is a man aged 55 to 70 with acute or convalescent COVID-19.

The gene calls are TRBV6-1 and TRBJ1-1; 7 nucleotides agree with TRBD1. Germline V gives CDR1 MNHNS, CDR2 SASEGT. There are 16 residues in the CDR3. Germline trimming cut 6 bases from V and 3 bases from J; bases unmatched to any gene: 13. The CDR3 region is CASRETRQGGDTEAFF. In nucleotides, the CDR3 is TGTGCCAGCAGAGAAACGAGGCAGGGGGGCGACACTGAAGCTTTCTTT.

The gene calls are TRBV6-5 and TRBJ2-4; D possibly corresponds to TRBD2 (5 bases). CDR1 MNHEY and CDR2 SVGAGI come from the germline V gene. This CDR3 region has 14 residues. Trimming shortened V by 9 bases and J by 6 bases, and 18 bases separated the two germline ends. The CDR3 DNA follows: TGTGCCAGTACCCCACCGGGGAGCGGAAACATTCAGTACTTC. Its translation: CASTPPGSGNIQYF.

This chain links TRBV19 with TRBJ1-1, with 9 bases that match TRBD1. The germline gives CDR1 LNHDA, CDR2 SQIVND (reference sequence). The CDR3 is made up of 16 amino acids. The ends lost 5 bases at V and 0 bases at J; junction bases unmatched: 7. CDR3 bases: TGTGCCAGTAGTGGTAGGACAGGGGAAATGAACACTGAAGCTTTCTTT. Translating gives CASSGRTGEMNTEAFF.

The CDR3 here is CASSQEGWSNQPQHF. CDR3 nucleotides: TGTGCCAGCAGCCAGGAGGGTTGGAGCAATCAGCCCCAGCATTTT. The chain is built from TRBV16 and TRBJ1-5; D unresolved. CDR3 length: 15 residues. Per the germline V gene, CDR1 is KGHSY and CDR2 is FQNENV. The V and J ends lost 3 bases and 1 base respectively, with 10 bases between them.

The chain links TRBV28 to TRBJ1-2; D may be TRBD1 (5 bases). V was clipped by 4 bases and J by 5 bases, with 8 bases between them. The length of the CDR3 is 12 residues. CDR1 MDHEN and CDR2 SYDVKM come from the germline V gene. CDR3: CASSSGGYGYTF. DNA for the CDR3: TGTGCCAGCAGTTCCGGGGGATATGGCTACACCTTC.

This chain uses TRBV7-8 with TRBJ1-5; a weak D match, TRBD1 (6 bases). This CDR3 contains 13 residues. Germline CDR1 SGHVS, CDR2 FQNEAQ. Trimming stripped 1 base from V and 5 bases from J, with 6 bases between. As DNA, the CDR3 is TGTGCCAGCAGCTTAGACAGGGATCAGCCCCAGCATTTT. This codes for CASSLDRDQPQHF.

The J gene is TRBJ1-1, the V gene TRBV11-2, with 7 nucleotides matching TRBD1. With 5 bases clipped from V and 6 bases from J, the junction kept 12 bases outside the gene matches. CDR3 length: 15 amino acids. CDR1 is SGHAT and CDR2 is FQNNGV in the germline V gene. CDR3 amino acids: CASSPNPGTVAEAFF. The CDR3 DNA follows: TGTGCCAGCAGCCCGAATCCCGGGACAGTCGCTGAAGCTTTCTTT.

The genes are TRBV4-1 and TRBJ1-2, with TRBD1 as a possible D gene (5 bases). In germline, CDR1 is MGHRA, CDR2 YSYEKL. There are 20 residues in the CDR3. The V end was cut by 0 bases, the J end by 4 bases, with 27 bases between. CDR3 sequence: CASSQDPPAPLPGRGYGYTF. As DNA, the CDR3 is TGCGCCAGCAGCCAAGATCCACCGGCGCCCCTGCCAGGGAGGGGCTATGGCTACACCTTC.

The rearrangement uses TRBV2 and TRBJ1-6; D might be TRBD1 (6 bases). The CDR3 runs to 17 residues. CDR1 and CDR2 from the germline V gene are SNHLY and FYNNEI. V was pared by 5 bases and J by 0 bases, with 14 bases between. The CDR3 region is CASSSQGPSSYNSPLHF. CDR3 bases: TGTGCCAGCAGTTCCCAGGGGCCGAGCTCCTATAATTCACCCCTCCACTTT.

This clone was found once. This chain joins TRBV7-2 and TRBJ1-2, with unresolved D. CDR3 length: 15 residues. Germline V gene sequence: CDR1 SGHTA, CDR2 FQGNSA. V was trimmed by 8 bases and J by 0 bases, leaving 16 bases between them. The chain's CDR3 is CASAGGERANYGYTF. CDR3 bases: TGTGCCAGCGCGGGTGGAGAACGAGCTAACTATGGCTACACCTTC.

The chain carries TRBV12-3 or TRBV12-4 and TRBJ2-7; D is unclear. Trimming shortened V by 5 bases and J by 6 bases, and 11 bases separated the two germline ends. The CDR3 spans 12 residues. For the CDR3, the DNA is TGTGCCAGCAGTCCCTGGCCCCCCGAGCAGTACTTC. Its protein product is CASSPWPPEQYF.